The 18 T cell receptor beta chains below were found in one sample sequenced in a study of blood T cells in healthy people across ages (dated by TCRdb to the mid-2010s). Receptor amplification or capture employed 5' RACE. TCRdb records Illumina HiSeq 2500 as the sequencer. A second PCR of 7 to 11 cycles was performed with a sample-barcoded 5' primer and a J-beta primer mix. In-frame beta chains were kept once TCRdb had trimmed the public reads at Q25 with fastp and called clones with MiXCR. Every CDR3 protein is listed once, alongside the most common genes and DNA of its rows. This sample lists about 570,000 distinct CDR3 sequences; about 26% were detected once. The ten largest clones take up around 20% of the sample. Sample: blood. The receptors were gathered from a woman between 65 and 79 years old in good health.

The chain employs TRBV7-3 and TRBJ2-3; a possible D gene is TRBD1 (6 bases). Germline CDR1 is SGHTA and CDR2 is FQGTGA. The CDR3 is 16 residues long. V lost 1 base and J 5 bases, leaving 16 bases between the germline ends. This CDR3 reads CASSLNGPPGVDTQYF. The CDR3 DNA reads TGTGCCAGCAGCTTAAACGGTCCCCCAGGGGTAGATACGCAGTATTTT. Full variable domain (remainder filled in from reference TRBV7-3 and TRBJ2-3): GAGVSQTPSNKVTEKGKYVELRCDPISGHTALYWYRQSLGQGPEFLIYFQGTGAADDSGLPNDRFFAVRPEGSVSTLKIQRTERGDSAVYLCASSLNGPPGVDTQYFGPGTRLTVL.

This clonotype came up a few times. The chain uses TRBV20-1 and TRBJ2-5; D not certain. Germline V CDR1 and CDR2: DFQATT, SNEGSKA (reference sequence). CDR3 length: 13 residues. The V end was cut by 5 bases, the J end by 4 bases, with 14 bases between. The CDR3 DNA reads TGCAGTGCTTGGGCCACGCTGGTAGAGACCCAGTACTTC. Its translation is CSAWATLVETQYF.

The V and J genes are TRBV6-1 and TRBJ1-1, with TRBD1 matching over 8 bases. Germline CDR1 MNHNS, CDR2 SASEGT. The V gene end was trimmed by 5 bases and the J gene end by 1 base; junction bases not matched to a gene: 12. This CDR3 has 17 amino acids. The CDR3 sequence is CASSPGGTGMKNTEAFF. The CDR3 DNA sequence: TGTGCCAGCAGTCCTGGGGGGACAGGTATGAAGAACACTGAAGCTTTCTTT.

The V gene is TRBV29-1, the J gene TRBJ2-7, with TRBD1 identical over 7 bases. CDR1 is SQVTM, CDR2 ANQGSEA, per germline. V was clipped by 4 bases and J by 7 bases; unmatched bases: 7. This CDR3 spans 12 amino acids. CDR3 nucleotide sequence: TGCAGCGTTGCCCGACAGGGTAGGGAGCAGTACTTC. It codes for CSVARQGREQYF.

This chain links TRBV20-1 with TRBJ1-2; 7 bases align to TRBD1. Germline V gene lookup returns CDR1 DFQATT and CDR2 SNEGSKA (reference sequence). The CDR3 has 14 residues. The trim removed 3 bases at V and 6 bases at J, leaving 10 bases unmatched. This CDR3 reads CSASLGDRVDGYTF. The DNA of the CDR3 is TGCAGTGCTAGTCTCGGAGACAGGGTCGATGGCTACACCTTC.

This clonotype appeared many times. The J gene is TRBJ2-1, the V gene TRBV20-1, with D uncertain. V gave up 0 bases and J gave up 5 bases, with 11 bases separating them. CDR1 and CDR2 (germline): DFQATT, SNEGSKA (reference sequence). There are 14 residues in the CDR3. DNA for the CDR3: TGCAGTGCTAGAGATCGGGCAGAAAACAATGAGCAGTTCTTC. Protein: CSARDRAENNEQFF.

This chain joins TRBV7-8 and TRBJ2-5; D remains unclear. The DNA end is a closer match to TRBJ2-7, so the J assignment may be wrong. Germline V gene sequence: CDR1 SGHVS, CDR2 FQNEAQ. This CDR3 spans 12 amino acids. The CDR3: CASSLNSLEQYF. CDR3 sequence (DNA): TGTGCCAGCAGCTTAAACTCCCTCGAGCAGTACTTC.

At least ten counts were recorded for this clonotype. The gene calls are TRBV7-2 and TRBJ2-5, with D perhaps matching TRBD2 (6 bases). The end of the DNA aligns better with TRBJ2-3, so the J call may be wrong. The CDR3 length is 12 residues. CDR1 is SGHTA and CDR2 is FQGNSA in the germline V gene. CDR3 nucleotide sequence: TGTGCCAGCAGCTCGAACCGGGAGACGCAGTATTTT. Its protein is CASSSNRETQYF.

J is TRBJ1-2 and V is TRBV7-9; 8 bases are shared with TRBD1. Germline loops: CDR1 SEHNR, CDR2 FQNEAQ (reference sequence). V lost 4 bases to trimming and J lost 8 bases; unmatched junction nucleotides: 6. The CDR3 extends over 13 amino acids. As DNA, the CDR3 is TGTGCCAGCAGCTCGACAGGGGCTCTCGGCTACACCTTC. This translates into CASSSTGALGYTF.

This clonotype was counted a single time. The CDR3 bases are TGTGCTAGTGGCTCCGCTATTAATCCGGGCGGGGGGGCCCTAGATACGCAGTATTTT. This sequence encodes CASGSAINPGGGALDTQYF. The gene calls are TRBV12-5 and TRBJ2-3, with 9 bases lining up with TRBD2. J was trimmed by 5 bases and V by 6 bases; bases with no gene match: 21. The CDR3 consists of 19 residues. Germline CDR1 is LGHNT and CDR2 is FRNRAP. Combining the CDR3 with reference TRBV12-5 and TRBJ2-3 gives the whole variable domain DARVTQTPRHKVTEMGQEVTMRCQPILGHNTVFWYRQTMMQGLELLAYFRNRAPLDDSGMPKDRFSAEMPDATLATLKIQPSEPRDSAVYFCASGSAINPGGGALDTQYFGPGTRLTVL.

The sample holds a few counts of this clonotype. This chain joins TRBV7-8 and TRBJ2-1; D is unresolved. CDR3 length equals 12 residues. Germline loops: CDR1 SGHVS, CDR2 FQNEAQ. V lost 8 bases to trimming and J lost 8 bases, with 13 bases between them. DNA of the CDR3: TGTGCCAGCGCCCGTACCGACGATGAGCAGTTCTTC. Protein sequence: CASARTDDEQFF.

The rearrangement joins TRBV12-3 or TRBV12-4 to TRBJ1-2; the D is unclear. V lost 6 bases, J lost 4 bases, and 18 bases lay in between. There are 15 residues in the CDR3. CDR3 coding DNA: TGTGCCAGCAGCGTACTCCGGGGAGAGGGCTATGGCTACACCTTC. Protein sequence: CASSVLRGEGYGYTF.

This clonotype was counted once. The rearrangement joins TRBV7-9 to TRBJ2-3; D is unresolved. The V gene lost 3 bases and the J gene lost 0 bases, with 10 bases spanning the gap. The CDR3 contains 15 residues. Germline V gives CDR1 SEHNR, CDR2 FQNEAQ (reference sequence). As DNA, the CDR3 is TGTGCCAGCAGCTTGAAGCAGTCTAGCACAGATACGCAGTATTTT. Protein product: CASSLKQSSTDTQYF.

The chain employs TRBV2 and TRBJ1-4; 7 bases agree with TRBD1. Germline assignment: CDR1 SNHLY and CDR2 FYNNEI. After removal of 6 bases from V and 2 bases from J, the junction contained 6 bases not matched to a gene. CDR3 length: 15 residues. The CDR3 nucleotides are TGTGCCAGCAGGGGACAGAGCTACACTAATGAAAAACTGTTTTTT. Translation gives CASRGQSYTNEKLFF.

V gene TRBV7-2 combines with J gene TRBJ2-1; 8 positions match TRBD2. V trimming: 0 bases; J trimming: 4 bases; junction bases outside the gene matches: 2. The germline CDR1 and CDR2 sequences are SGHTA and FQGNSA. The CDR3 is 15 amino acids. CDR3 protein: CASSLASGEYNEQFF. Here the CDR3 DNA reads TGTGCCAGCAGCTTAGCTAGCGGGGAGTACAATGAGCAGTTCTTC.

This clonotype was seen a handful of times. This chain connects TRBV20-1 to TRBJ2-6; D gene ambiguous. The V gene's germline CDR1 is DFQATT and CDR2 SNEGSKA (reference sequence). With 6 bases removed from V and 0 bases from J, the gap between germline ends came to 9 bases. The CDR3 is 14 residues long. The CDR3 coding sequence is TGCAGTGCCGGCTTTATCTCTGGGGCCAACGTCCTGACTTTC. Amino acid sequence: CSAGFISGANVLTF.

V usage is TRBV6-5 and J usage is TRBJ1-2; 11 nucleotides match TRBD1. Germline values: CDR1 MNHEY, CDR2 SVGAGI. The V segment lost 5 bases and the J segment 8 bases; nucleotides outside the gene matches: 7. CDR3 length: 14 amino acids. CDR3 sequence (DNA): TGTGCCAGCAGTCGGGACAGGGGGTTTGGGGGCTACACCTTC. Translation gives CASSRDRGFGGYTF.

Many counts were recorded for this clonotype. The V call is TRBV29-1, the J call TRBJ2-1; a possible D gene is TRBD1 (6 bases). Germline V lookup: CDR1 SQVTM, CDR2 ANQGSEA. V shed 4 bases and J shed 10 bases, with 20 bases lying between them. The CDR3 extends over 14 amino acids. DNA for the CDR3: TGCAGCGTTGGGCAGGGGAGCCTTACGGGGGAGCAGTTCTTC. This gives the protein CSVGQGSLTGEQFF.